A selection of T cell receptor beta chains follows, all from one sample in a study of T-cell reconstitution after alpha-beta-depleted transplantation in children. TCRdb passed the PCR reads through MiXCR, listing each CDR3 protein once. The repertoire includes hundreds of thousands of distinct CDR3 sequences, 10% to 15% of them detected once, and 2.2% sits in the top ten. This material consisted of PBMCs, mostly from graft donor cells, taken 360 days after TCRalphabeta/CD19-depleted stem cell transplant. Receptors originate from a male patient younger than 18 who had a stem cell transplant for acute myeloid leukemia, so the T cells may come from the graft donor. Each CDR3 is given with its conserved first and last residue. Fields, in order: V gene, D gene, clone size, J gene, CDR3 DNA, CDR3 protein. The D gene is left open where the match is weak. The size entry is marked missing in some rows and otherwise reads once, few, many or a size class.

>TRBV28|-|few|TRBJ1-1
TGTGCCAGCAAATCAGGACAGCGAGTTAGGGCTTTCTTT
CASKSGQRVRAFF
>TRBV28|TRBD1|-|TRBJ2-5
TGTGCCAGCTGGGAAAGGGACAGTACTGGGACCCAGTACTTC
CASWERDSTGTQYF
>TRBV20-1|-|-|TRBJ2-7
TGCAGTGCTAGCATCGGGCAGGGAGGATTCTACGAGCAGTACTTC
CSASIGQGGFYEQYF
>TRBV12-3/TRBV12-4|-|few|TRBJ1-2
TGTGCCAGCAGTCCAGAAGCGCGTAGTAACTATGGCTACACCTTC
CASSPEARSNYGYTF
>TRBV29-1|-|few|TRBJ2-4
TGCAGCGTTGAGAGGGAAAACATTCAGTACTTC
CSVERENIQYF
>TRBV19|-|-|TRBJ1-1
TGTGCCAGTAGTACCCCGGGCCTGGGGGGGAACACTGAAGCTTTCTTT
CASSTPGLGGNTEAFF
>TRBV11-2|-|many|TRBJ1-1
TGTGCCAGCAGCTTAGGAGAGAGGAACACTGAAGCTTTCTTT
CASSLGERNTEAFF
>TRBV20-1|TRBD2|many|TRBJ2-3
TGCAGTGCTAGTATACTAGCGGGAGACGGATCGCAGTATTTT
CSASILAGDGSQYF
>TRBV11-2|TRBD2|few|TRBJ2-1
TGTGCCAGCAGCTTACAGAGACTAGCGGGAGAAATGCATTTTGTCTATCAGTTCTTC
CASSLQRLAGEMHFVYQFF
>TRBV7-2|-|few|TRBJ2-3
TGTGCCAGCAAAAATGGATTCACAGATACGCAGTATTTT
CASKNGFTDTQYF
>TRBV11-3|TRBD1|-|TRBJ2-5
TGTGCCAGCAGCTTAGCGGCAGGGGGAATGGAGACCCAGTACTTC
CASSLAAGGMETQYF
>TRBV10-3|-|many|TRBJ2-1
TGTGCCATCAGAACGGCGCATAGCTCCTACAATGAGCAGTTCTTC
CAIRTAHSSYNEQFF
>TRBV20-1|TRBD1|many|TRBJ2-1
TGCAGTGCTAGTCGAACAGGACAGGGTAGCTACAATGAGCAGTTCTTC
CSASRTGQGSYNEQFF
>TRBV7-7|-|-|TRBJ2-5
TGTGCTAGCAGCCGAGCAGACAGTTCCGGGGAGACCCAGTACTTC
CASSRADSSGETQYF
>TRBV10-3|TRBD2|-|TRBJ2-5
TGTGCCATCAGTGAAGGGCTAGCGGTAATCCAAGAGACCCAGTACTTC
CAISEGLAVIQETQYF
>TRBV28|-|few|TRBJ2-1
TGTGCCAGCAGCCCCCGGGGGACAGCCTACAATGAGCAGTTCTTC
CASSPRGTAYNEQFF
>TRBV29-1|TRBD2|many|TRBJ2-7
TGCAGCGTCAAGGGACTAGGCGTCGTCTACGAGCAGTACTTC
CSVKGLGVVYEQYF
>TRBV6-2/TRBV6-3|TRBD2|-|TRBJ2-7
TGTGCCAGCAGTTACGCAGCGGGAACACATTACGAGCAGTACTTC
CASSYAAGTHYEQYF
>TRBV29-1|-|many|TRBJ2-1
TGCAGCGTAGGACAGTCCTCCGATGAGCAGTTCTTC
CSVGQSSDEQFF
>TRBV5-1|TRBD2|-|TRBJ2-3
TGCGCCAGTAGCCTCAAGACCGGGACTAGCGGTTCAGATACGCAGTATTTT
CASSLKTGTSGSDTQYF
>TRBV6-5|TRBD2|many|TRBJ2-5
TGTGCCAGCAGTTACGGGACTAGCCGGGTCCAGTACTTC
CASSYGTSRVQYF
>TRBV28|-|-|TRBJ2-2
TGTGCCAGCAGTCCCCTTTACGGGAGTAGGGAGCTGTTTTTT
CASSPLYGSRELFF
>TRBV6-5|-|many|TRBJ2-4
TGTGCCAGCAGTTCCGGACAGCCACTAGCCAAAAACATTCAGTACTTC
CASSSGQPLAKNIQYF
>TRBV5-1|TRBD1|few|TRBJ1-2
TGCGCCAGCAGGGCCCACAGGGGGCAGAGCTATGGCTACACCTTC
CASRAHRGQSYGYTF
>TRBV29-1|-|-|TRBJ1-2
TGCAGCGTTGAGAAGGCTGGCTACACCTTC
CSVEKAGYTF
>TRBV6-2/TRBV6-3|-|few|TRBJ2-3
TGTGCCAGCAACCGATGGTTACCCACAGATACGCAGTATTTT
CASNRWLPTDTQYF
>TRBV9|TRBD2|-|TRBJ2-7
TGTGCCAGCAGCGCGGACGGGACCTACGGGGGGGAGCAGTACTTC
CASSADGTYGGEQYF
>TRBV6-5|TRBD1|-|TRBJ2-1
TGTGCCAGCAGTTCCGAGACAGGGGTTGAGTTCTTC
CASSSETGVEFF
>TRBV9|-|few|TRBJ2-1
TGTGCCAGCAGCGAAGAGGGGCGCAATGAGCAGTTCTTC
CASSEEGRNEQFF
>TRBV7-9|-|few|TRBJ1-2
TGTGCCAGCAGCCCACAGGGATACTATGGCTACACCTTC
CASSPQGYYGYTF
>TRBV5-1|TRBD2|-|TRBJ2-7
TGCGCCAGCAGCTTTGTTCGGGGTTCTAGCGGAGAGCCTTACGAGCAGTACTTC
CASSFVRGSSGEPYEQYF
>TRBV27|-|few|TRBJ2-7
TGTGCCAGCAGCCAACTCTGGGGAGGCTACGAGCAGTACTTC
CASSQLWGGYEQYF